The 21 T cell receptor beta chains reported below all come from one sample, sequenced in a study of blood T cells in healthy people across ages. Then a second PCR, running about 7 to 11 cycles, was carried out with a sample-barcoded 5' primer and a J-beta primer mix. In TCRdb, the 5' RACE reads were re-called with MiXCR into one record per CDR3 protein. The table shows around 1,000,000 distinct CDR3 sequences, with roughly 24% occurring only once. The sample was also linked to a second study, of T cells of mothers and their children.

Specimen: blood. Every receptor here comes from a girl aged 2 to 9 in good health.

The V and J genes are TRBV27 and TRBJ1-6; no firm D call. The CDR3 consists of 12 residues. Germline V gives CDR1 MNHEY, CDR2 SMNVEV (reference sequence). Trimming shortened V by 4 bases and J by 10 bases, and 8 bases separated the two germline ends. In DNA, the CDR3 is TGTGCCAGCAGTTCAGGATCCTCACCCCTCCACTTT. It encodes CASSSGSSPLHF.

Only a few counts were recorded for this clonotype. The V and J genes are TRBV6-5 and TRBJ1-1; no definite D call. The CDR3 has 15 amino acids. Germline V gives CDR1 MNHEY, CDR2 SVGAGI. The V end was cut by 2 bases, the J end by 5 bases, with 15 bases between. The DNA for the CDR3 is TGTGCCAGCAGTTACGTCGGGGTATTGAGGACTGAAGCTTTCTTT. Its protein product is CASSYVGVLRTEAFF.

This clonotype appeared a single time. The chain couples TRBV20-1 to TRBJ2-7; the D is unclear. CDR3 length equals 11 residues. CDR1 and CDR2 from the germline V gene are DFQATT and SNEGSKA (reference sequence). Trimming took 6 bases from V and 12 from J, leaving 18 bases between them. CDR3: CSAAGSDGRYF. Here the CDR3 DNA reads TGCAGTGCCGCTGGCTCGGACGGAAGGTACTTC.

This clonotype was seen only a few times. V gene TRBV7-3 combines with J gene TRBJ2-5, with a weak D call TRBD2 (5 bases). Germline loops: CDR1 SGHTA, CDR2 FQGTGA. V lost 2 bases to trimming and J lost 4 bases, with 11 bases between them. The CDR3 length is 14 residues. The CDR3 here is CASSLDYGLETQYF. DNA of the CDR3: TGTGCCAGCAGCTTAGACTACGGGTTAGAGACCCAGTACTTC.

The V gene is TRBV20-1, the J gene TRBJ1-4; TRBD1 matches at 7 bases. J gave up 2 bases and V 6 bases, and 12 bases lay outside the gene matches. Germline assignment: CDR1 DFQATT and CDR2 SNEGSKA (reference sequence). CDR3 length equals 16 residues. As DNA, the CDR3 is TGCAGTGCCGATTACAGGGGAGGTGATACTAATGAAAAACTGTTTTTT. Amino acids: CSADYRGGDTNEKLFF.

This clonotype was picked up a small number of times. The V call is TRBV11-3, the J call TRBJ2-7; 8 bases are a match to TRBD1. Trimming took 3 bases from V and 6 from J; bases not matched to a gene: 7. Looked up from germline, CDR1 is SGHNT and CDR2 is YENEEA. The CDR3 consists of 14 residues. The DNA for the CDR3 is TGTGCCAGCAGCTTGAGGACAGGGTCCGGCGAGCAGTACTTC. This gives the protein CASSLRTGSGEQYF.

This clonotype has a handful of counts. The chain links TRBV6-1 to TRBJ2-6, with a weak D call TRBD2 (6 bases). Deletions cut 7 bases from V and 1 base from J, with 14 bases between. The CDR3 is made up of 16 amino acids. Germline lookup yields CDR1 MNHNS and CDR2 SASEGT. For the CDR3, the DNA is TGTGCCAGCAAGGAGGGATTATCTTCTGGGGCCAACGTCCTGACTTTC. Its protein is CASKEGLSSGANVLTF.

This chain uses TRBV28 with TRBJ2-7; perhaps TRBD2 as D (5 bases). V was pared by 3 bases and J by 0 bases, with 15 bases between. Germline lookup yields CDR1 MDHEN and CDR2 SYDVKM. The CDR3 length is 16 residues. The CDR3 loop is CASSLSILRDSYEQYF. CDR3 coding DNA: TGTGCCAGCAGTTTGTCCATACTCCGGGACTCCTACGAGCAGTACTTC.

The chain uses TRBV5-1 and TRBJ2-1; 8 positions agree with TRBD1. TRBJ2-7 explains the end of the DNA better; the J call may be wrong. Germline CDR1 SGHRS, CDR2 YFSETQ. The CDR3 sequence is 14 residues long. Here the CDR3 reads CASSQLTGAYEQYF. For the CDR3, the DNA is TGCGCCAGCAGCCAACTGACAGGGGCCTACGAGCAGTACTTC.

This clonotype has a handful of counts. The chain carries TRBV3-1 and TRBJ2-2; maybe TRBD2 (6 bases). Trimming cost V 1 base and J 1 base, with 7 bases left between them. The CDR3 runs to 15 residues. CDR1 is LGHDT and CDR2 is YNNKEL in the germline V gene (reference sequence). In nucleotides, the CDR3 is TGTGCCAGCAGCCAAGGTAGCGGGAACACCGGGGAGCTGTTTTTT. It yields the protein CASSQGSGNTGELFF.

The chain is built from TRBV5-1 and TRBJ1-6; 7 bases agree with TRBD1. J was trimmed by 7 bases and V by 1 base; bases with no gene match: 8. The CDR3 is made up of 16 amino acids. CDR1 and CDR2 from the germline V gene are SGHRS and YFSETQ. The CDR3 region has the DNA TGCGCCAGCAGCTTGCCCGAGCCAGGGGGAAATTCACCCCTCCACTTT. This sequence encodes CASSLPEPGGNSPLHF. The variable domain in full, completed from reference TRBV5-1 and TRBJ1-6, reads KAGVTQTPRYLIKTRGQQVTLSCSPISGHRSVSWYQQTPGQGLQFLFEYFSETQRNKGNFPGRFSGRQFSNSRSEMNVSTLELGDSALYLCASSLPEPGGNSPLHFGNGTRLTVT.

This clonotype was detected a few times. The rearrangement links TRBV9 to TRBJ1-2; D possibly corresponds to TRBD1 (5 bases). There are 17 residues in the CDR3. Germline CDR1 SGDLS, CDR2 YYNGEE. Trimming removed 1 base at V and 4 bases at J, with 20 bases between. The CDR3 loop is CASSVWGDSLSSYGYTF. DNA for the CDR3: TGTGCCAGCAGCGTATGGGGGGACTCTCTTTCATCCTATGGCTACACCTTC.

The sample holds a few counts of this clonotype. The chain has TRBV7-9 and TRBJ2-7, with D possibly called TRBD1 or TRBD2 (5 bases each). The CDR3 covers 14 residues. Trimming shortened V by 5 bases and J by 0 bases, and 11 bases separated the two germline ends. CDR1 is SEHNR and CDR2 is FQNEAQ in the germline V gene (reference sequence). The CDR3 loop reads CASSPRDHSYEQYF. For the CDR3, the DNA is TGTGCCAGCAGCCCACGGGACCACTCCTACGAGCAGTACTTC.

Note on this clonotype: One end of the junction is discordant with germline, which a read error may explain. The chain has TRBV28 and TRBJ2-7, with D possibly being TRBD1 or TRBD2 (5 bases each). The length of the CDR3 is 14 residues. Germline values: CDR1 MDHEN, CDR2 SYDVKM. The CDR3 DNA reads as TGTGCCAGCAGTTTAGCCAGGGACCTCTACGAACAGTACTTC. This gives the protein CASSLARDLYEQYF.

This clonotype was seen repeatedly, ten times or more. This chain links TRBV5-6 with TRBJ2-5; D uncertain. CDR1 SGHDT and CDR2 YYEEEE come from the germline V gene. With 2 bases removed from V and 5 bases from J, the gap between germline ends came to 7 bases. The CDR3 spans 12 residues. The DNA of the CDR3 is TGTGCCAGCAGCTTAGCGCCGGAGACCCAGTACTTC. Its translation: CASSLAPETQYF.

The V gene is TRBV4-3, the J gene TRBJ2-5, with D maybe TRBD1 (6 bases). The assigned J gene may be wrong: the sequence end matches TRBJ2-1 better. Germline V gives CDR1 LGHNA, CDR2 YSLEER. The CDR3 is 14 amino acids. The CDR3 here is CASSPLPEGDEQFF. As DNA, the CDR3 is TGCGCCAGCAGCCCCCTCCCTGAGGGGGATGAGCAGTTCTTC.

This clonotype showed up just a few times. The V and J genes are TRBV5-1 and TRBJ2-7; 9 bases agree with TRBD2. Trimming removed 0 bases from V and 3 bases from J; junction bases left unmatched: 7. Looked up from germline, CDR1 is SGHRS and CDR2 is YFSETQ. This CDR3 spans 16 amino acids. As DNA, the CDR3 is TGCGCCAGCAGCTTGGATTATAAGCGGGGGGTCTACGAGCAGTACTTC. Amino acid sequence: CASSLDYKRGVYEQYF.

This chain links TRBV7-9 with TRBJ2-1; D is uncertain. Between the trimmed V and J ends, which lost 5 bases and 0 bases, there was a span of 20 bases. This CDR3 region has 18 residues. Germline V CDR1 and CDR2: SEHNR, FQNEAQ (reference sequence). As DNA, the CDR3 is TGTGCCAGCAGCGGCCGGGTGTCGGATTTGGACTCCTACAATGAGCAGTTCTTC. Amino acid sequence: CASSGRVSDLDSYNEQFF.

The V and J genes are TRBV20-1 and TRBJ2-1, with 8 bases lining up with TRBD2. CDR1 and CDR2 (germline): DFQATT, SNEGSKA (reference sequence). This CDR3 contains 16 residues. The V gene end was trimmed by 3 bases and the J gene end by 4 bases; junction bases not matched to a gene: 11. CDR3 DNA: TGCAGTGCTAGGGCCGCCGGGAGGGCGCCGTACAATGAGCAGTTCTTC. Translating it yields CSARAAGRAPYNEQFF.

The chain carries TRBV12-3 or TRBV12-4 and TRBJ1-4; D remains ambiguous. This CDR3 contains 14 residues. V gave up 11 bases and J gave up 5 bases, with 18 bases separating them. In DNA form, the CDR3 reads TGTGCCGGCAATCCTTCCGGGAGGAATGAAAAACTGTTTTTT. This gives the protein CAGNPSGRNEKLFF.

The chain carries TRBV7-2 and TRBJ1-3, with D unclear. The CDR3 has 17 amino acids. V gave up 1 base and J gave up 0 bases, with 13 bases separating them. The germline V gene encodes CDR1 SGHTA and CDR2 FQGNSA. This CDR3 reads CASSLGPSRYSGNTIYF. In DNA, the CDR3 is TGTGCCAGCAGCTTAGGCCCCTCTCGGTACTCTGGAAACACCATATATTTT.